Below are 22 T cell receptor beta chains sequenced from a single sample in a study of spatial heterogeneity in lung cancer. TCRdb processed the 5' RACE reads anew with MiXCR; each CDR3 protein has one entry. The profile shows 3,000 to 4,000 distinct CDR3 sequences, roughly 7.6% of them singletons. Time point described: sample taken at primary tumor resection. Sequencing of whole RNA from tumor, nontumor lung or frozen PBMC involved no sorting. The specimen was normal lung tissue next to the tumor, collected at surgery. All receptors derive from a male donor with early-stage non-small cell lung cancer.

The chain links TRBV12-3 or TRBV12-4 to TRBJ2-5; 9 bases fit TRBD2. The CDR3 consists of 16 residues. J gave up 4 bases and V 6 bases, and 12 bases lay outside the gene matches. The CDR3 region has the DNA TGTGCCAGCAGCTCCGGGACTAGCTCATTCGGAGAGACCCAGTACTTC. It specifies CASSSGTSSFGETQYF.

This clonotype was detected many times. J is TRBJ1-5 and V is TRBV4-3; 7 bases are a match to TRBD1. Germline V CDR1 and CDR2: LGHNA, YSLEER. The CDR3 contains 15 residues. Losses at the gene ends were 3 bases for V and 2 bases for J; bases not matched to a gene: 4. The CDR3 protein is CASSQDTGGNQPQHF. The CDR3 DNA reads TGCGCCAGCAGCCAGGATACAGGGGGCAATCAGCCCCAGCATTTT.

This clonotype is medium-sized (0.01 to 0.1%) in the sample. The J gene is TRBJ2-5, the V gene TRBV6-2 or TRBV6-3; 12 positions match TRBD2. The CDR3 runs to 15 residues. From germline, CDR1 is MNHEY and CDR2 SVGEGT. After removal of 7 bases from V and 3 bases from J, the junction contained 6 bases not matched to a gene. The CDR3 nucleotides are TGTGCCAGCAAAGGACTAGCGGGGAGTAAAGAGACCCAGTACTTC. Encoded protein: CASKGLAGSKETQYF.

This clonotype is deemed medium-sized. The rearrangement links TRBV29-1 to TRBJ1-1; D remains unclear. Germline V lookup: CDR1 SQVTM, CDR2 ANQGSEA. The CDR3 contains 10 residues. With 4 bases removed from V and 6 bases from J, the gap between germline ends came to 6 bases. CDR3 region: CSVGVAEAFF. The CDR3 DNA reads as TGCAGCGTTGGAGTGGCTGAAGCTTTCTTT.

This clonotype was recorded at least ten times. CDR3 sequence (DNA): TGTGCCAGCAGTTACGTACAGGCGTACCAAGAGACCCAGTACTTC. Its translation is CASSYVQAYQETQYF. This chain joins TRBV6-2 or TRBV6-3 and TRBJ2-5; possibly TRBD1 for D (5 bases). This CDR3 contains 15 residues. V was trimmed by 2 bases and J by 0 bases, leaving 10 bases between them. Looked up from germline, CDR1 is MNHEY and CDR2 is SVGEGT.

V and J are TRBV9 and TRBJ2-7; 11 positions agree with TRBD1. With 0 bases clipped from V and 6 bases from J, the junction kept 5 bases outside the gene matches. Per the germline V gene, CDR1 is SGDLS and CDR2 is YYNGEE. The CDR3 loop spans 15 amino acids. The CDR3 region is CASSVGGQGAIEQYF. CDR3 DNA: TGTGCCAGCAGCGTAGGTGGACAGGGGGCCATCGAGCAGTACTTC.

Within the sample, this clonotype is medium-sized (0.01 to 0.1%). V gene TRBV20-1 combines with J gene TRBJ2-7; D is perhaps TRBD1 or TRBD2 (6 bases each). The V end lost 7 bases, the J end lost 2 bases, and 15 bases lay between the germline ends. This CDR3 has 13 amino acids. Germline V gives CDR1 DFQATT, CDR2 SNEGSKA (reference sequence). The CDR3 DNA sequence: TGCAGTGAAAAGGCGGGACAAACCTACGAGCAGTACGTC. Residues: CSEKAGQTYEQYV.

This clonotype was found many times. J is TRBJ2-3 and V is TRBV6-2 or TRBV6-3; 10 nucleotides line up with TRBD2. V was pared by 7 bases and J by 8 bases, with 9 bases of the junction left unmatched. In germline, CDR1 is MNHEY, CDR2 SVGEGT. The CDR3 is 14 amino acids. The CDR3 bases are TGTGCCAGCATCAGCGGGGGGGCCGACGGTACGCAGTATTTT. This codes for CASISGGADGTQYF.

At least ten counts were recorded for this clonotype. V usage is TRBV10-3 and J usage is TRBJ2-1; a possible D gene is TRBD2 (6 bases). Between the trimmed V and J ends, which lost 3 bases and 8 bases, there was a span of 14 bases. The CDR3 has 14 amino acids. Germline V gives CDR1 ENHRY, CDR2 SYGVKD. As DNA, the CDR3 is TGTGCCATCAGTGACTCCACTAGCTCCGATGAGCAGTTCTTC. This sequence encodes CAISDSTSSDEQFF.

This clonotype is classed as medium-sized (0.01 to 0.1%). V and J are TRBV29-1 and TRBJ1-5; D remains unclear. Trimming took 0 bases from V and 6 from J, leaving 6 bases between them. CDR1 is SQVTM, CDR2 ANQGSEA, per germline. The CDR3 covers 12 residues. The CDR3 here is CSVEDLGQPQHF. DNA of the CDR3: TGCAGCGTTGAAGACCTCGGTCAGCCCCAGCATTTT.

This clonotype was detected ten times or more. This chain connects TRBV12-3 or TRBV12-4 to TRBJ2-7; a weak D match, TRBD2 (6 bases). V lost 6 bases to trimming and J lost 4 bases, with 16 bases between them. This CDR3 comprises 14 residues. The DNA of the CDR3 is TGTGCCAGCAGCCCACCGGGACTTCCATACGAGCAGTACTTC. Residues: CASSPPGLPYEQYF.

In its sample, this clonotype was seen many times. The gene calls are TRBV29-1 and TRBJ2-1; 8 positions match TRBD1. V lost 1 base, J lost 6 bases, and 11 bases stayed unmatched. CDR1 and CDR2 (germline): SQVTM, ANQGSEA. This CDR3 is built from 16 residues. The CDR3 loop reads CSVEGDDRGLVNEQFF. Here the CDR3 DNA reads TGCAGCGTTGAAGGGGACGACAGGGGCCTCGTCAATGAGCAGTTCTTC.

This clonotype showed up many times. The CDR3 DNA is TGTGCCAGCAGCCCCAGTGGAGCCGATACGCAGTATTTT. Encoded protein: CASSPSGADTQYF. The chain is built from TRBV3-1 and TRBJ2-3; D is undetermined. The V end lost 4 bases, the J end lost 6 bases, and 11 bases lay between the germline ends. This CDR3 comprises 13 residues. Germline values: CDR1 LGHDT, CDR2 YNNKEL (reference sequence).

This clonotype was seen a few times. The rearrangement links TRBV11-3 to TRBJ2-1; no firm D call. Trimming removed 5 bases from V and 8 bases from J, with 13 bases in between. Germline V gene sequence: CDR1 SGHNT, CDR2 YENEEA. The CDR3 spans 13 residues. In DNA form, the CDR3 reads TGTGCCAGCAGCACCCCCGGGCGGCATGAGCAGTTCTTC. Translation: CASSTPGRHEQFF. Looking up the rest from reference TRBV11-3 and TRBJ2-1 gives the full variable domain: EAGVVQSPRYKIIEKKQPVAFWCNPISGHNTLYWYLQNLGQGPELLIRYENEEAVDDSQLPKDRFSAERLKGVDSTLKIQPAELGDSAVYLCASSTPGRHEQFFGPGTRLTVL.

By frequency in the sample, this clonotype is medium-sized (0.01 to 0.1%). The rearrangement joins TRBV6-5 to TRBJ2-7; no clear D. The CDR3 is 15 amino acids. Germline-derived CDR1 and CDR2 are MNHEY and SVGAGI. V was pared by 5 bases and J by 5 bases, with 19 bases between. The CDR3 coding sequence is TGTGCCAGCAGTAGGTTTGGGCAAAGCTCTAACGAGCAGTACTTC. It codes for CASSRFGQSSNEQYF.

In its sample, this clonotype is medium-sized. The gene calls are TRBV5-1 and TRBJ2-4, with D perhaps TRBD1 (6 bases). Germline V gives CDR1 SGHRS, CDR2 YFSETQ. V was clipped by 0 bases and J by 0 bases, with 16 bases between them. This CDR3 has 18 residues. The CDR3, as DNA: TGCGCCAGCAGCTTGGGACCTACAGGGCTGAGAGCCAAAAACATTCAGTACTTC. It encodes CASSLGPTGLRAKNIQYF.

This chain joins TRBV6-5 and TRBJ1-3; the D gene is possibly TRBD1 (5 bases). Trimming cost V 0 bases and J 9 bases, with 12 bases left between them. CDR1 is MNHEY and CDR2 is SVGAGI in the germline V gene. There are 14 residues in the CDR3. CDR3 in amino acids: CASSYSRWGGTIYF. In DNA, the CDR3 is TGTGCCAGCAGTTACTCGCGGTGGGGGGGCACCATATATTTT.

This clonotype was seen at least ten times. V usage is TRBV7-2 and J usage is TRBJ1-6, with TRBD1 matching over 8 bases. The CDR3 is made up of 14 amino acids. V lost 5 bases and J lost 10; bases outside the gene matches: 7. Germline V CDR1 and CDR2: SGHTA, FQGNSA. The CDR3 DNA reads TGTGCCAGCAGCCCACAGGGGGATGGCTCACCCCTCCACTTT. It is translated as CASSPQGDGSPLHF.

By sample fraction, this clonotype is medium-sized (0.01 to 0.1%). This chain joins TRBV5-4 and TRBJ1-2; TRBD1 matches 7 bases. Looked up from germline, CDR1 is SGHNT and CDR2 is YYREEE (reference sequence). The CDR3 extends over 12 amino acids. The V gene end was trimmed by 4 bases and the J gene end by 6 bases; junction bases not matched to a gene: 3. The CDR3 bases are TGTGCCAGCAGCAGAGGACAGGATGGCTACACCTTC. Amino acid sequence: CASSRGQDGYTF.

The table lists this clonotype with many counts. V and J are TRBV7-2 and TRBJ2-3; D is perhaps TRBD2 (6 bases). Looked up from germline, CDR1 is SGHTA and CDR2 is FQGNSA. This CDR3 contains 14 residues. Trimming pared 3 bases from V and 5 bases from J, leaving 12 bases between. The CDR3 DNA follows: TGTGCCAGCAGCTTGGGGGGACTCCGAGATACGCAGTATTTT. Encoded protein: CASSLGGLRDTQYF.

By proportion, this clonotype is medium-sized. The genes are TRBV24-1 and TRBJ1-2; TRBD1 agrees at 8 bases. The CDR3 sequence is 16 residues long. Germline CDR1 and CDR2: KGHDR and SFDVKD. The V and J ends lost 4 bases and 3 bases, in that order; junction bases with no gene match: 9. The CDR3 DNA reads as TGTGCCACCAGTGACCCCAGACAGGGGACCGACTATGGCTACACCTTC. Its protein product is CATSDPRQGTDYGYTF.

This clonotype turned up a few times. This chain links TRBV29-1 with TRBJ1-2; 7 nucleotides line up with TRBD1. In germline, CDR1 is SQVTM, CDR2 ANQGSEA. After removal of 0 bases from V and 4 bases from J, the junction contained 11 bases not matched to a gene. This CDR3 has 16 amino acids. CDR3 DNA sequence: TGCAGCGTTGAAGAGGAGGGGGCCTCGTTGGCCTATGGCTACACCTTC. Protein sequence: CSVEEEGASLAYGYTF. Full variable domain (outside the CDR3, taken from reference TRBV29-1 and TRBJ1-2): SAVISQKPSRDICQRGTSLTIQCQVDSQVTMMFWYRQQPGQSLTLIATANQGSEATYESGFVIDKFPISRPNLTFSTLTVSNMSPEDSSIYLCSVEEEGASLAYGYTFGSGTRLTVV.